The clone carrying this T cell receptor beta chain has just one count. Antigen specificity is unknown. This record comes from a study of cytomegalovirus exposure and HLA in healthy donors. Points from the study as a whole: Reportedly, diagnosis of cytomegalovirus status by the classifier showed high specificity and sensitivity. Previously analyzed data showed that most TCR beta V segments were productive at a frequency of about 90% or about 30%.

The CDR3 covers 16 residues. Germline CDR1 SGHDT, CDR2 YYEEEE. V was shortened by 1 base and J by 2 bases, with 13 bases between the two germline ends. It was with 60 Vbeta and 13 Jbeta primers that the PCR ran. Generated by immunoSEQ multiplex PCR, the TCRdb table keeps only in-frame clones and is missing some. Of 150,000 to 200,000 clones listed, about four fifths are singletons. The chain recombines TRBV5-6 with TRBJ1-5; D ambiguous. Sequenced: PBMCs. The TCR comes from a woman aged 45-65 years in good health and CMV-seropositive. The CDR3: CASSLMGMEGNQPQHF. CDR3 nucleotide sequence: TGTGCCAGCAGCTTGATGGGGATGGAGGGCAATCAGCCCCAGCATTTT.